The present TCR beta chain was sequenced within a study of shared clonotypes between healthy human individuals. Trimming took 1 base from V and 0 from J, leaving 12 bases between them. Germline loops: CDR1 SGHDN, CDR2 FVKESK. The CDR3 extends over 17 amino acids. TCRdb's table, derived via immunoSEQ multiplex PCR, lists solely in-frame clones and lacks some. The table records hundreds of thousands of clones, about 96% of them present only once. Terminally differentiated effector memory CD45RA+ cells were left out of the naive CD8 fraction, which was CD45RO-negative and positively selected for CCR7. The specimen sequenced was naive CD8+ T cells sorted from blood. V and J are TRBV14 and TRBJ2-2; D not certain. The receptor's source is a man aged 25 to 45 in good health. The CDR3 DNA is TGTGCCAGCAGCCAAGTGGACCTCCTCGCGAACACCGGGGAGCTGTTTTTT. Its translation: CASSQVDLLANTGELFF.